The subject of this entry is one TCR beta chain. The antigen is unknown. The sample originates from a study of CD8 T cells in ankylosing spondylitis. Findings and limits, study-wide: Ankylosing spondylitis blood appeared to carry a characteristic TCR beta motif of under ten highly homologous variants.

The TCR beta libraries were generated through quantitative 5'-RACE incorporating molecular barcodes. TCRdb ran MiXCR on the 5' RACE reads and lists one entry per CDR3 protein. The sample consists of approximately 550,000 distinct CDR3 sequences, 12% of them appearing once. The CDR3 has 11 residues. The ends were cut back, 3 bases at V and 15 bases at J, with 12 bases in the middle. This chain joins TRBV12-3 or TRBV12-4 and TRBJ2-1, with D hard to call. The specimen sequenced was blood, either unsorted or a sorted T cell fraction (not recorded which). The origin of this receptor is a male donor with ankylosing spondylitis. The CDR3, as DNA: TGTGCCAGCAGTTTTTCATGGGCTCCGTTCTTC. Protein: CASSFSWAPFF.